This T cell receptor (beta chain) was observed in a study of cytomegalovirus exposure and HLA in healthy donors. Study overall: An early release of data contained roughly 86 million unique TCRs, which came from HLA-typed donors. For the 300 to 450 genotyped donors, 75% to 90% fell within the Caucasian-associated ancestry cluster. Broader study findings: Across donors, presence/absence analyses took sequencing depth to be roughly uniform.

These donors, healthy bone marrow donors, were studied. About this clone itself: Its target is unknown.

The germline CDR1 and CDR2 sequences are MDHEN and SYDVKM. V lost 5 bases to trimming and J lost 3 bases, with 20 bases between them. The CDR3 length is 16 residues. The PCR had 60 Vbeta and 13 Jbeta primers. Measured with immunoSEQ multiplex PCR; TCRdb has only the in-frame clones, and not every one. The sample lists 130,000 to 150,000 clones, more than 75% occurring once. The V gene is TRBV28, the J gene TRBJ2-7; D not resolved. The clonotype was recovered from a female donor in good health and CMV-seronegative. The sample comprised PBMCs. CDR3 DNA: TGTGCCAGCAGTCTCGCAACTCTCCTCCCGGGCTACGAGCAGTACTTC. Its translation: CASSLATLLPGYEQYF.